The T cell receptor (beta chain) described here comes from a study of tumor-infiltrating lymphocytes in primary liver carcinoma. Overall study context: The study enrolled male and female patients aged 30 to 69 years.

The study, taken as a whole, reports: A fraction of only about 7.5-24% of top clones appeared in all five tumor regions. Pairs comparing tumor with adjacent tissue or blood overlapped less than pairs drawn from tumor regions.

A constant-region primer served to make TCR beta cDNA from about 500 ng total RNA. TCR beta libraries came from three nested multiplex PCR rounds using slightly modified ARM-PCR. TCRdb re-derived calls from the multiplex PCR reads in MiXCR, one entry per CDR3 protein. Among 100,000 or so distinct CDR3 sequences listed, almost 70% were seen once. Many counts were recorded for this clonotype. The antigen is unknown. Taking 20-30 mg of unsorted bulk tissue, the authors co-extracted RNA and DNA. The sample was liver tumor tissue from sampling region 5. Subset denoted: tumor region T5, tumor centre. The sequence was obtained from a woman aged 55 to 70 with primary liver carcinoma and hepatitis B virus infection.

The CDR3 reads CASSDSSGRGTDTQYF. CDR3 bases: TGTGCCAGCAGTGACTCTAGCGGGAGGGGAACAGATACGCAGTATTTT. The rearrangement uses TRBV6-4 and TRBJ2-3; 11 positions match TRBD2. Germline CDR1 MRHNA, CDR2 SNTAGT. The CDR3 runs 16 residues. The V and J ends lost 0 bases and 3 bases, in that order; junction bases with no gene match: 2.